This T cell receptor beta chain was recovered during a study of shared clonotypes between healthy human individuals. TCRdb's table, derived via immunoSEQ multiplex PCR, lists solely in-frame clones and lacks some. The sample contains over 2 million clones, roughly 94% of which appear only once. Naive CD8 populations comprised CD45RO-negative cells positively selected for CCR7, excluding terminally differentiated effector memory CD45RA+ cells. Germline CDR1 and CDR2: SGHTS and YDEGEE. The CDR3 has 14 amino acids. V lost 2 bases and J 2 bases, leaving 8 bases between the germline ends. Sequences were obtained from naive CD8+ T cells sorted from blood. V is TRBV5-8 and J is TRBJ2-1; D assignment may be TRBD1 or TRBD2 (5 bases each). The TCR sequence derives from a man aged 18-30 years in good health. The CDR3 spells CASSFQGPYNEQFF. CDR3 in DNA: TGTGCCAGCAGCTTCCAGGGACCCTACAATGAGCAGTTCTTC.